The sequence of this T cell receptor (beta chain) was determined in a study of preoperative IRX-2 immunotherapy in early breast cancer (dated by TCRdb to about 2019). The CDR3 has 16 amino acids, counting the end cysteine and phenylalanine. The read is trimmed to its CDR3 DNA, 48 bases read in frame from base 1. From the germline V gene, CDR1 is SGHNT and CDR2 is YENEEA. The junction shows trimming of 5 bases on V and 4 bases on J, plus 20 bases between the germline ends. About this clone: This receptor's antigen is unknown. One base away there is no much larger clone; base qualities are not given.

The label giving this sample's treatment or condition can be read as: preoperative locoregional IRX-2 cytokine immunotherapy. The samples were obtained from a phase Ib study in which preoperative, locoregional IRX-2 cytokine immunotherapy intended to prime immune responses was tested. Patients with early-stage breast cancer who were given IRX-2 before surgery served as donors. Library preparation employed the immunoSEQ multiplex PCR assay. TCRdb provides this immuneACCESS table in a form limited to in-frame rearrangements. Some clones are lacking; in checked studies, under half of them reflect an unresolved V gene, and why the rest are absent is not known. Counted in this sample were 20,000 to 30,000 clones; about four fifths of them appeared once. The ten largest clones represent less than 2.5% of the sample.

The chain uses TRBV11-3 and TRBJ1-2, and possibly TRBD1, on 6 matching bases. The source material was lymph node tissue, sampled before IRX-2 immunotherapy. This clonotype was sampled from a human donor with breast cancer. This receptor carries the CDR3 CASSAPDRPRGYGYTF. The DNA is as follows: TGTGCCAGCAGCGCCCCCGACAGGCCTCGAGGCTATGGCTACACCTTC.